This is a list of T cell receptor beta chains from one sample in a study of post-analysis software for immune sequencing data. Via MiXCR, TCRdb re-called the PCR reads, giving one row per CDR3 protein. The table records some 800,000 distinct CDR3 sequences, around 42% of them present only once. The material sequenced was blood. The receptors shown here come from a girl aged 5 to 17 with multiple sclerosis. The CDR3 runs from the conserved cysteine through the conserved F or W. A D gene is named only where the DNA matches it firmly. Some rows mark clone size as missing; the rest say once, few, many or name a class of expanded clone.

>-|TRBJ2-5|TRBV12-3/TRBV12-4|-
TGTGCCAGCAGTTTAGTCGGCAGGGAGGCGGGGACCCAGTACTTC
CASSLVGREAGTQYF
>few|TRBJ1-2|TRBV12-3/TRBV12-4|-
TGTGCCAGCCTAGAAGAGCCCTGGGAAGGCTACACCTTC
CASLEEPWEGYTF
>-|TRBJ2-1|TRBV12-3/TRBV12-4|TRBD1
TGTGCCAGCGTGTCAGGGGGCCACAATGAGCAGTTCTTC
CASVSGGHNEQFF
>-|TRBJ2-7|TRBV25-1|TRBD1
TGTGCCAGCAGGGAGCAGGACAGGGCCTACGAGCAGTACTTC
CASREQDRAYEQYF
>-|TRBJ2-5|TRBV2|TRBD2
TGTGCCAGCAGTGTAGCGGGAGGGCTGGAGACCCAGTACTTC
CASSVAGGLETQYF
>-|TRBJ2-7|TRBV20-1|TRBD2
TGCAGTGCTACAGGGCCCACAACTAGCGTCTCCTACGAGCAGTACTTC
CSATGPTTSVSYEQYF
>-|TRBJ2-1|TRBV20-1|TRBD2
TGCAGTGCCACTAGCGGGAGGAGGGGTGAGCAGTTCTTC
CSATSGRRGEQFF
>-|TRBJ2-1|TRBV28|TRBD1
TGTGCCTGCAGTTTATTCGAGATGGGACAGGGGTACAATGAGCAGTTCTTC
CACSLFEMGQGYNEQFF
>few|TRBJ2-1|TRBV20-1|TRBD2
TGCAGTGCTAGAAGACTAGCGGGAAGCTCCTACAATGAGCAGTTCTTC
CSARRLAGSSYNEQFF
>-|TRBJ2-5|TRBV27|-
TGTGCCAGCAGTCTAACCCCCTGGGAGACCCAGTACTTC
CASSLTPWETQYF
>-|TRBJ2-3|TRBV24-1|-
TGTGCCACCAGTGAGACCGGGACCCCGGGGGATACGCAGTATTTT
CATSETGTPGDTQYF
>-|TRBJ1-1|TRBV29-1|-
TGCAGCGTTACCGGGACTTTGAACACTGAAGCTTTCTTT
CSVTGTLNTEAFF
>-|TRBJ2-4|TRBV5-6|TRBD2
TGTGCCAGCAGCTCTGGGACTAGCGGAGGCATTCAGTACTTC
CASSSGTSGGIQYF
>-|TRBJ2-5|TRBV29-1|-
TGCAGCGTCGCTCCTAGGCCTTTTGGGGAGGAGTACTTC
CSVAPRPFGEEYF
>-|TRBJ2-1|TRBV20-1|-
TGCAGTGCTAGAGATCGGTACAGGGTCCACAATGAGCAGTTCTTC
CSARDRYRVHNEQFF
>-|TRBJ1-2|TRBV9|-
TGTGCCAGCAGCGTAGCCACGGGGCCTAACTATGGCTACACCTTC
CASSVATGPNYGYTF
>-|TRBJ1-1|TRBV6-5|-
TGTGCCAGCAGTTACTCGAGTAGAAGTGAAGCTTTCTTT
CASSYSSRSEAFF
>-|TRBJ2-1|TRBV12-3/TRBV12-4|-
TGTGCCAGCAGTGCGCTGGGGACCTACAATGAGCAGTTCTTC
CASSALGTYNEQFF
>many|TRBJ1-2|TRBV20-1|TRBD1
TGCAGTGCTACCGGGACAGCCCATGGCTACACCTTC
CSATGTAHGYTF
>-|TRBJ1-1|TRBV3-1|-
TGTGCCAGCAGCCAATCTGGGGCAGGAGGGGAGATGGCTTTCTTT
CASSQSGAGGEMAFF
>-|TRBJ1-4|TRBV25-1|-
TGTGCCAGCAGCAAGGGGGTTGAAAAACTGTTTTTT
CASSKGVEKLFF
>-|TRBJ1-2|TRBV12-3/TRBV12-4|TRBD1
TGTGCCAGCAGAGCTTCTTCGGACAGGAGTCTAAAGGGCTATGGCTACACCTTC
CASRASSDRSLKGYGYTF
>-|TRBJ2-1|TRBV5-1|-
TGCGCCAGCAGCGTTAGGGGGGACTCTTACAATGAGCAGTTCTTC
CASSVRGDSYNEQFF
>-|TRBJ2-7|TRBV6-5|TRBD2
TGTGCCAGCAGTTCCGTCGGACTAGCGGGCCGTTCCTACGAGCAGTACTTC
CASSSVGLAGRSYEQYF
>-|TRBJ2-1|TRBV12-3/TRBV12-4|-
TGTGCCAGCAGTTTACGCGGGGCCCACAATGAGCAGTTCTTC
CASSLRGAHNEQFF
>-|TRBJ1-4|TRBV18|TRBD1
TGTGCCAGCTCACCCGCGGGACAGGGTTATGAAAAACTGTTTTTT
CASSPAGQGYEKLFF
>-|TRBJ2-7|TRBV2|-
TGTGCCAGCAGAACGACAGTGAGCTCCTACGAGCAGTACTTC
CASRTTVSSYEQYF
>-|TRBJ2-1|TRBV5-1|-
TGCGCCAGCAGCTTGGTAGTGGGGGAGCAGTTCTTC
CASSLVVGEQFF
>-|TRBJ2-5|TRBV5-1|-
TGCGCCAGCAGCTTCAGAGAGGGTCTTTCCCAAGAGACCCAGTACTTC
CASSFREGLSQETQYF
>-|TRBJ2-3|TRBV7-6|-
TGTGCCAGCAGCTCACAGGGTGCGAGAACGCAGTATTTT
CASSSQGARTQYF
>few|TRBJ1-2|TRBV18|TRBD1
TGTGCCAGCTCACCGAACTCCAGAGACAGGGCAGGCTATGGCTACACCTTC
CASSPNSRDRAGYGYTF
>many|TRBJ2-3|TRBV7-9|TRBD2
TGTGCCAGCAGGAATGGACTAGCCCGCACAGATACGCAGTATTTT
CASRNGLARTDTQYF
>few|TRBJ2-5|TRBV15|-
TGTGCCACCAGCATCGACAGCCAAGAGACCCAGTACTTC
CATSIDSQETQYF
>-|TRBJ2-7|TRBV29-1|-
TGCAGCGTGGGGGTGGCAGGGTTCTACGAGCAGTACTTC
CSVGVAGFYEQYF
>-|TRBJ2-6|TRBV5-6|-
TGTGCCAGCAGCCATACCTCTGGGGCCAACGTCCTGACTTTC
CASSHTSGANVLTF
>few|TRBJ1-2|TRBV27|-
TGTGCCAGCAGCTCATTATCGGACCGATTCTATGGCTACACCTTC
CASSSLSDRFYGYTF
>few|TRBJ1-2|TRBV28|-
TGTGCCAGCAGTTTCGTCTCGGGCGACACAGGCTACACCTTC
CASSFVSGDTGYTF
>-|TRBJ2-3|TRBV9|-
TGTGCCAGCAGCGTAAGTCCTCGGGGAGGAGATACGCAGTATTTT
CASSVSPRGGDTQYF
>-|TRBJ2-7|TRBV3-1|TRBD2
TGTGCCAGCAGCCAAGCGGGACTAGCGGTGTACGAGCAGTACTTC
CASSQAGLAVYEQYF
>few|TRBJ2-3|TRBV24-1|-
TGTGCCACCAGTGACGGAGGATCTAGCACAGATACGCAGTATTTT
CATSDGGSSTDTQYF
>few|TRBJ2-7|TRBV6-2/TRBV6-3|-
TGTGCCAACCTCCGGGGCCTAGCACCCTACGAGCAGTACTTC
CANLRGLAPYEQYF
>-|TRBJ1-2|TRBV12-3/TRBV12-4|-
TGTGCCAGCAGTGTACAGGAGTACGTTGGCTACACCTTC
CASSVQEYVGYTF
>-|TRBJ2-7|TRBV20-1|-
TGCAGTGCTAGATCCAGGGGAGGACTAAACTACGAGCAGTACTTC
CSARSRGGLNYEQYF
>-|TRBJ2-5|TRBV20-1|TRBD1
TGCAGTGCGTTAACAACAGGGGGCGGAGAGACCCAGTACTTC
CSALTTGGGETQYF
>few|TRBJ2-4|TRBV28|-
TGTGCCAGCAGTACCGGGATAGCCAAAAACATTCAGTACTTC
CASSTGIAKNIQYF
>few|TRBJ2-1|TRBV24-1|-
TGTGCCACCAGTGATGTCGGGGGGCAGGGCCGTGATGAGCAGTTCTTC
CATSDVGGQGRDEQFF
>-|TRBJ2-7|TRBV28|-
TGTGCCAGCAGGCGACAGGTTAACCCCTACGAGCAGTACTTC
CASRRQVNPYEQYF
>-|TRBJ2-1|TRBV7-2|TRBD2
TGTGCCAGCAGCTTAGAAGGGCTAATGGGACTAGCGGGAGGGGGGGAAGAGCAGTTCTTC
CASSLEGLMGLAGGGEEQFF
>-|TRBJ2-1|TRBV6-6|TRBD1
TGTGCCTCCACGAGGGGGCCGAGCAATGAGCAGTTCTTC
CASTRGPSNEQFF
>-|TRBJ2-1|TRBV6-2/TRBV6-3|TRBD2
TGTGCCAGCATTCTGAATCCGGGACTAAGGGGATACAATGAGCAGTTCTTC
CASILNPGLRGYNEQFF
>-|TRBJ2-1|TRBV11-3|TRBD2
TGTGCCAGCAGCTTAGAAGAGGTAGCGGGAGGAATCTATGAGCAGTTCTTC
CASSLEEVAGGIYEQFF